These 9 T cell receptor beta chains were all obtained from the same sample, sequenced in a study of T cell responses to AZD1222 COVID-19 vaccine. The repertoire was sequenced with immunoSEQ multiplex PCR; TCRdb's copy has only in-frame clones and lacks some. Its clone listing holds more than 110,000 clones. Material: peripheral blood. The receptors here all came from an adult in good health.

The rearrangement joins TRBV6-5 to TRBJ2-5; D is undetermined. Trimming left V 7 bases short and J 1 base short, with 7 bases between. There are 12 residues in the CDR3. Germline V gene lookup returns CDR1 MNHEY and CDR2 SVGAGI. The CDR3 sequence: CASTVGQETQYF. DNA for the CDR3: TGTGCCAGCACGGTGGGCCAAGAGACCCAGTACTTC.

V usage is TRBV29-1 and J usage is TRBJ2-2; 7 nucleotides match TRBD1. Germline CDR1 is SQVTM and CDR2 is ANQGSEA. This CDR3 has 15 amino acids. Germline trimming cut 6 bases from V and 4 bases from J; bases unmatched to any gene: 11. The CDR3 is CSVELDRVGTGELFF. The CDR3 DNA follows: TGCAGCGTCGAGCTAGACAGGGTCGGCACCGGGGAGCTGTTTTTT.

The genes are TRBV9 and TRBJ1-4, with 10 bases aligning to TRBD1. Trimming at V came to 0 bases and at J to 8 bases, leaving 7 bases not matched to a gene. This CDR3 region has 16 residues. Germline V gene sequence: CDR1 SGDLS, CDR2 YYNGEE. Here the CDR3 reads CASSVGGDRGSEKLFF. CDR3 nucleotides: TGTGCCAGCAGCGTAGGAGGGGACAGGGGAAGCGAAAAACTGTTTTTT.

This chain links TRBV6-2 or TRBV6-3 with TRBJ2-7; unclear D gene. V lost 2 bases and J lost 0, with 8 bases in between. CDR1 MNHEY and CDR2 SVGEGT come from the germline V gene. This CDR3 spans 14 amino acids. The chain's CDR3 is CASSYPTSSYEQYF. In nucleotides, the CDR3 is TGTGCCAGCAGTTACCCAACAAGCTCCTACGAGCAGTACTTC.

This chain joins TRBV28 and TRBJ2-7; tentatively, D is TRBD2 (6 bases). Germline values: CDR1 MDHEN, CDR2 SYDVKM. The CDR3 spans 15 residues. The V end lost 3 bases, the J end lost 2 bases, and 14 bases lay between the germline ends. This CDR3 reads CASSFGGVETYEQYF. CDR3 sequence (DNA): TGTGCCAGCAGTTTTGGAGGGGTCGAGACCTACGAGCAGTACTTC.

The V gene is TRBV11-3, the J gene TRBJ1-2; 7 bases map to TRBD1. CDR3 length: 13 amino acids. V shed 5 bases and J 2 bases; nucleotides not matched to a gene: 2. The V gene's germline CDR1 is SGHNT and CDR2 YENEEA. The CDR3, as DNA: TGTGCCAGCAGCGACAGGGCAAACTATGGCTACACCTTC. It translates to CASSDRANYGYTF.

The J gene is TRBJ1-1, the V gene TRBV5-1, with D hard to call. This CDR3 contains 15 residues. The V gene lost 2 bases and the J gene lost 2 bases, with 13 bases spanning the gap. The germline CDR1 and CDR2 sequences are SGHRS and YFSETQ. The CDR3 sequence: CASSLSPELNTEAFF. For the CDR3, the DNA is TGCGCCAGCAGCTTATCACCCGAGCTTAACACTGAAGCTTTCTTT.

The rearrangement links TRBV5-1 to TRBJ2-5; 10 positions match TRBD2. V lost 9 bases to trimming and J lost 4 bases; unmatched junction nucleotides: 9. The CDR3 totals 14 residues. Germline V gene lookup returns CDR1 SGHRS and CDR2 YFSETQ. CDR3: CANILAGVRETQYF. The DNA of the CDR3 is TGCGCCAACATTCTAGCGGGGGTGAGAGAGACCCAGTACTTC.

This rearrangement joins TRBV28 to TRBJ1-3, with D possibly matching TRBD1 (6 bases). Germline assignment: CDR1 MDHEN and CDR2 SYDVKM. Trimming shortened V by 5 bases and J by 2 bases, and 16 bases separated the two germline ends. This CDR3 contains 16 residues. Here the CDR3 DNA reads TGTGCCAGCAGTCTACACATCACAGGGACTGGAAACACCATATATTTT. It yields the protein CASSLHITGTGNTIYF.